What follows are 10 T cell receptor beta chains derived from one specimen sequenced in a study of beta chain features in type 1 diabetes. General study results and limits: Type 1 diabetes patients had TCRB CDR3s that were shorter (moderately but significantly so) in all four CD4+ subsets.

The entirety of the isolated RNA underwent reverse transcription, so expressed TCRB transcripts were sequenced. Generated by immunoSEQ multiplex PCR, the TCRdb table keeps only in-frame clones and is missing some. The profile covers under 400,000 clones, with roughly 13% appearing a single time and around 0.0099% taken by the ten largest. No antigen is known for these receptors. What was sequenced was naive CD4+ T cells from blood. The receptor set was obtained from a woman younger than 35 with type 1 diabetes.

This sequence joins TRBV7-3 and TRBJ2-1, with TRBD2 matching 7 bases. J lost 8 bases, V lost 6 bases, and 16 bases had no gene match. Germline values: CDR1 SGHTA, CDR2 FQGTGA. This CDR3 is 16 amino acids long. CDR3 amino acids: CASSPQPTSIRDEQFF. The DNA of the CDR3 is TGTGCCAGCAGTCCCCAGCCGACTAGCATACGGGATGAGCAGTTCTTC.

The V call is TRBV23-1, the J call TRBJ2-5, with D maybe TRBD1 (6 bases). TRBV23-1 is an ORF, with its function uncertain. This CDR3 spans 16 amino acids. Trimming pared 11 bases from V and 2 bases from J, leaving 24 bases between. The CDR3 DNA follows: TGCGCCTCCGATAAACTAAAGGGACAACCACAAGAGACCCAGTACTTC. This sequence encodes CASDKLKGQPQETQYF.

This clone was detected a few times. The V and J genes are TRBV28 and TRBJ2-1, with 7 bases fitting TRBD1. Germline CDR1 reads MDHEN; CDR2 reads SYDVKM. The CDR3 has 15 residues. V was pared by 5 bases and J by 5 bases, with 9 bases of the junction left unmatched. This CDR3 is CASSLSDRLNNEQFF. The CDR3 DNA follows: TGTGCCAGCAGTCTTTCGGACAGGTTAAACAATGAGCAGTTCTTC.

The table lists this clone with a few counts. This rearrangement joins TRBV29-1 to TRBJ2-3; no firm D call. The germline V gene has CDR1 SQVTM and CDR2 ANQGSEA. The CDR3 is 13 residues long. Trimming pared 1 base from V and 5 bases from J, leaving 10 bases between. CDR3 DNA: TGCAGCGTTGAAGCGTCCGCACTAGATACGCAGTATTTT. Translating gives CSVEASALDTQYF.

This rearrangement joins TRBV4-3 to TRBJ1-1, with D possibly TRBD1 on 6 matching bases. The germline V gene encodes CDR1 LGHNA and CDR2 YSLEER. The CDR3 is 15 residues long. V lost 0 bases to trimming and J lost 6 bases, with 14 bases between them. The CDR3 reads CASSQEGGPYSEAFF. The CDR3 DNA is TGCGCCAGCAGCCAAGAGGGGGGGCCTTACTCTGAAGCTTTCTTT.

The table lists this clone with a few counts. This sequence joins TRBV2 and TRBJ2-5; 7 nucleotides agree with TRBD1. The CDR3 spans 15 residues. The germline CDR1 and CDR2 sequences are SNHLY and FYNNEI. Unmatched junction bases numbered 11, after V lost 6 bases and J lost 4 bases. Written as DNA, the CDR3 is TGTGCCAGCAGAGAAATACAGGGGTTCCGAGAGACCCAGTACTTC. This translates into CASREIQGFRETQYF.

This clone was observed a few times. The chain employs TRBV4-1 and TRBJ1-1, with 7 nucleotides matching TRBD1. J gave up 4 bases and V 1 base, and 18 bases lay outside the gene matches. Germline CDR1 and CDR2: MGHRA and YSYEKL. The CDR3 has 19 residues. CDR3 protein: CASSQAFGQVTSPSTEAFF. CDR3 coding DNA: TGCGCCAGCAGCCAAGCCTTCGGACAGGTCACCTCTCCCAGCACTGAAGCTTTCTTT.

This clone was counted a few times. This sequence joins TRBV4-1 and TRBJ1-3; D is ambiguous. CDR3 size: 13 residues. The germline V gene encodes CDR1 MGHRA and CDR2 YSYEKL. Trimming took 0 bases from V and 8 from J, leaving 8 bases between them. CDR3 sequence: CASSQDQFYTIYF. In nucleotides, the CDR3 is TGCGCCAGCAGCCAAGATCAGTTTTACACCATATATTTT.

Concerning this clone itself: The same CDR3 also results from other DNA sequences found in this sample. The CDR3 protein is CASSQGQGGEQFF. Here the CDR3 DNA reads TGCGCCAGCAGCCAGGGACAGGGGGGTGAGCAGTTCTTC. This chain uses TRBV4-3 with TRBJ2-1; 11 positions match TRBD1. There are 13 residues in the CDR3. CDR1 is LGHNA and CDR2 is YSLEER in the germline V gene. Losses at the gene ends were 3 bases for V and 9 bases for J; bases not matched to a gene: 1.

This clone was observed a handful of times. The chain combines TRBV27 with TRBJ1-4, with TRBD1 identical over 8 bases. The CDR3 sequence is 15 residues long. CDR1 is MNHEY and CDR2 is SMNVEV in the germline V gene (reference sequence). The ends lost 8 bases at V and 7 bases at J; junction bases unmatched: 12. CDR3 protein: CASGYPGQDSEKLFF. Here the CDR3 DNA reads TGTGCCAGCGGATACCCGGGACAGGATAGTGAAAAACTGTTTTTT.